The present entry profiles one T cell receptor (beta chain) with its context. The data stem from a study of technical replicates of blood from a few donors. This CDR3 comprises 18 residues. Germline CDR1 SGHAT, CDR2 FQNNGV. V shed 0 bases, J shed 4 bases, and the junction held 11 bases outside the gene matches. Profiling relied on immunoSEQ multiplex PCR, and the TCRdb table lists in-frame clones only, not all of them. Of 85,000 to 100,000 clones listed, about 94% are singletons. The chain recombines TRBV11-2 with TRBJ2-1; 8 bases are shared with TRBD2. The receptor comes from a human donor in good health. Sequenced material: T cells isolated from PBMCs. CDR3 residues: CASSLDRSSGMLYNEQFF. The CDR3 DNA reads as TGTGCCAGCAGCTTAGATCGGAGTAGCGGGATGCTTTACAATGAGCAGTTCTTC. Using reference TRBV11-2 and TRBJ2-1 for the parts outside the CDR3, the full variable domain is EAGVAQSPRYKIIEKRQSVAFWCNPISGHATLYWYQQILGQGPKLLIQFQNNGVVDDSQLPKDRFSAERLKGVDSTLKIQPAKLEDSAVYLCASSLDRSSGMLYNEQFFGPGTRLTVL.